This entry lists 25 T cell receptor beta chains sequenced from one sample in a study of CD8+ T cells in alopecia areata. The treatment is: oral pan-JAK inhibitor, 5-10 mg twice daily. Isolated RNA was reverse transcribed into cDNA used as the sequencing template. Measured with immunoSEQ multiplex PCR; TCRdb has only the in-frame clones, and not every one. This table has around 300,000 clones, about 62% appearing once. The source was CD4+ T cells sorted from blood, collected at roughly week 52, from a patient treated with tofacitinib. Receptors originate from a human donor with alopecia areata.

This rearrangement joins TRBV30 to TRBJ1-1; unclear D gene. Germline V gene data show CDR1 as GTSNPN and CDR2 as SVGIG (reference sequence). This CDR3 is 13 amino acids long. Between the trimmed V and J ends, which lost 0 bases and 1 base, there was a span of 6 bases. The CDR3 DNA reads TGTGCCTGGAGTGTTGGACCGAACACTGAAGCTTTCTTT. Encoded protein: CAWSVGPNTEAFF.

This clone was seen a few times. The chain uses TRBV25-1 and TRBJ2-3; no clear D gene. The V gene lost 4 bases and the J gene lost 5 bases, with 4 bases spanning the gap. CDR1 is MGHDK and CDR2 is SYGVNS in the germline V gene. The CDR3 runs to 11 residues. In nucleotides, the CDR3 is TGTGCCAGCAGTGCCTTAGATACGCAGTATTTT. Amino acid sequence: CASSALDTQYF.

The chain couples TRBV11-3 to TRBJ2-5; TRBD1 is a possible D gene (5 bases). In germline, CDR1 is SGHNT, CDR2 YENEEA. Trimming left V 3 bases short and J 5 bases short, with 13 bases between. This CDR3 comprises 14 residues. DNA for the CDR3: TGTGCCAGCAGCTTCGCCAGGGTTGGGGAGACCCAGTACTTC. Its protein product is CASSFARVGETQYF.

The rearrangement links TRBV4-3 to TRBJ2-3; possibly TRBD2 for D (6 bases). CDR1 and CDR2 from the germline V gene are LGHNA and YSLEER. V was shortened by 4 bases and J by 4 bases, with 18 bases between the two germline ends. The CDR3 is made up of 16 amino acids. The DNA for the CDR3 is TGCGCCAGCAGCCCGGGCGGGGTTGGGTCAGCAGATACGCAGTATTTT. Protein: CASSPGGVGSADTQYF.

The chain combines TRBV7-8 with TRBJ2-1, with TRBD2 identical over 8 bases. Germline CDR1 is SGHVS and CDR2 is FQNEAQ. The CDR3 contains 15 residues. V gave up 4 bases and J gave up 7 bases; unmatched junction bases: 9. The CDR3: CASSSLAVAGNEQFF. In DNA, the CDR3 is TGTGCCAGCAGCTCCCTCGCGGTAGCGGGGAATGAGCAGTTCTTC.

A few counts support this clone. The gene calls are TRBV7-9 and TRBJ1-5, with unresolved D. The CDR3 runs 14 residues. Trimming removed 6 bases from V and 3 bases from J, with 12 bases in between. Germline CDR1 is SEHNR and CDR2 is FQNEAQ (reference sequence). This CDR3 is CASSPGGTNQPQHF. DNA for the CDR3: TGTGCCAGCAGTCCCGGTGGTACCAATCAGCCCCAGCATTTT.

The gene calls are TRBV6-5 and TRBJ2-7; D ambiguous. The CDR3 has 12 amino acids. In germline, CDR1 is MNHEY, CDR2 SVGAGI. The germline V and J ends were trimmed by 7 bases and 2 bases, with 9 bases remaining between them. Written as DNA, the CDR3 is TGTGCCAGCATAGCCGTGACCTACGAGCAGTACTTC. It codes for CASIAVTYEQYF.

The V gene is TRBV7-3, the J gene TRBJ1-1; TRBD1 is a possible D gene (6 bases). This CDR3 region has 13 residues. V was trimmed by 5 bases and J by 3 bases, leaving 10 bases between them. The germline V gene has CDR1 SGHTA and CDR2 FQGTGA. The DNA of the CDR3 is TGTGCCAGCAGCCTAGGGGGAGACACTGAAGCTTTCTTT. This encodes CASSLGGDTEAFF.

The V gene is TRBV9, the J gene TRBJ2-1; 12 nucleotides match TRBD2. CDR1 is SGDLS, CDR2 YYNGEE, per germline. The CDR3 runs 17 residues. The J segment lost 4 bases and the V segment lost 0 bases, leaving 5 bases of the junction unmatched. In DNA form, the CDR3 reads TGTGCCAGCAGCGTAGCGACTAGCGGGGGCCCTTACAATGAGCAGTTCTTC. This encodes CASSVATSGGPYNEQFF.

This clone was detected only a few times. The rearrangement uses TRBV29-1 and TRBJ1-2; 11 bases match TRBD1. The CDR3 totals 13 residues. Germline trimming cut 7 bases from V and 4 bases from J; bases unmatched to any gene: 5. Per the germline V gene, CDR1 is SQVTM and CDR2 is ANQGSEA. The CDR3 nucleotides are TGCAGCGCAGGGACAGGGGGAAGCTATGGCTACACCTTC. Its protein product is CSAGTGGSYGYTF.

The CDR3 here is CGAHTGATEAFF. CDR3 in DNA: TGCGGAGCTCATACGGGGGCCACTGAAGCTTTCTTT. V gene TRBV29-1 combines with J gene TRBJ1-1; D perhaps matches TRBD1 (6 bases). The CDR3 is made up of 12 amino acids. CDR1 is SQVTM and CDR2 is ANQGSEA in the germline V gene.

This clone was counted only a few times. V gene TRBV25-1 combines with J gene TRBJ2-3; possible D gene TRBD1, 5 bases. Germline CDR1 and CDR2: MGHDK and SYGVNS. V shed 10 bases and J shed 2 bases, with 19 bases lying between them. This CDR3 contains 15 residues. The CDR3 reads CATGPWGLNTDTQYF. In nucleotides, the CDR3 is TGTGCCACAGGACCCTGGGGCCTAAACACAGATACGCAGTATTTT.

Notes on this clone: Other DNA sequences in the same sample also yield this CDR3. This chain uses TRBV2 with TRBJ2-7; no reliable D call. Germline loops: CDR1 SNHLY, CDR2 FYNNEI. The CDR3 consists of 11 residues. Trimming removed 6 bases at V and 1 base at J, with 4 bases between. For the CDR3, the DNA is TGTGCCAGCAGCTTATCCTACGAGCAGTACTTC. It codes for CASSLSYEQYF.

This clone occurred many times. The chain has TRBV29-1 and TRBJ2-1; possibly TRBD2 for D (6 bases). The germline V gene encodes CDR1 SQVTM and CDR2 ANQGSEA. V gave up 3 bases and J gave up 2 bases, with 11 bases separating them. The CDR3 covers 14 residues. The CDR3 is CSVEGGSTYNEQFF. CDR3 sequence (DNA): TGCAGCGTTGAGGGGGGATCCACCTACAATGAGCAGTTCTTC.

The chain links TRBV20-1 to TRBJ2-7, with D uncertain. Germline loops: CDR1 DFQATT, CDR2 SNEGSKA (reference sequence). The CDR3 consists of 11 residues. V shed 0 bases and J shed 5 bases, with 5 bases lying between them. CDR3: CSARDDDEQYF. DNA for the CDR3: TGCAGTGCTAGAGATGACGACGAGCAGTACTTC.

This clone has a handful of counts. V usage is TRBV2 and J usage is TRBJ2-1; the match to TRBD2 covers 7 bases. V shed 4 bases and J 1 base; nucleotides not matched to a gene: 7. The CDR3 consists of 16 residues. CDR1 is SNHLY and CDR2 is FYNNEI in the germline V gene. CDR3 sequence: CASSVLTGGSYNEQFF. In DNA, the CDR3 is TGTGCCAGCAGTGTTTTAACGGGGGGTTCCTACAATGAGCAGTTCTTC.

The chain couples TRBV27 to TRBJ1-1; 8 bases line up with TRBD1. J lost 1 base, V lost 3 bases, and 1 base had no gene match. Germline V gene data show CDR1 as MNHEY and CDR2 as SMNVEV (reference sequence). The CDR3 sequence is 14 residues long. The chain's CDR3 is CASSFGQGNTEAFF. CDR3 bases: TGTGCCAGCAGTTTTGGACAGGGGAACACTGAAGCTTTCTTT.

CDR3: CSVGDRHTGELFF. The CDR3 DNA sequence: TGCAGCGTAGGGGACAGGCACACCGGGGAGCTGTTTTTT. V and J are TRBV29-1 and TRBJ2-2; 8 bases are shared with TRBD1. Trimming cost V 6 bases and J 3 bases; bases outside gene matches: 3. The CDR3 contains 13 residues. CDR1 and CDR2 (germline): SQVTM, ANQGSEA.

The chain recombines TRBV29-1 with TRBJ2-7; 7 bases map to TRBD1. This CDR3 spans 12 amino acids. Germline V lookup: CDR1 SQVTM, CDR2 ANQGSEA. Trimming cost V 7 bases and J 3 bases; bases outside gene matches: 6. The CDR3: CSAGTAHYEQYF. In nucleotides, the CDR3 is TGCAGCGCCGGGACAGCGCACTACGAGCAGTACTTC.

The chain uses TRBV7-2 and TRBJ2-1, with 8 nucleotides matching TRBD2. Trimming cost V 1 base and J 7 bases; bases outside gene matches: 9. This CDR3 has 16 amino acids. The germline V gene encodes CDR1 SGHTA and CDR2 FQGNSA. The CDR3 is CASSLEGRGGWNEQFF. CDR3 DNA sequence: TGTGCCAGCAGCTTAGAAGGTCGGGGGGGCTGGAATGAGCAGTTCTTC.

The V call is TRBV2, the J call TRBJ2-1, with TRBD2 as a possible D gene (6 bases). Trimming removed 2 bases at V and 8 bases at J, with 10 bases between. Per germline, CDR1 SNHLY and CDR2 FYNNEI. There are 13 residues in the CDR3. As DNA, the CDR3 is TGTGCCAGCAGTGAAACCGGGGGTTATGAGCAGTTCTTC. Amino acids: CASSETGGYEQFF. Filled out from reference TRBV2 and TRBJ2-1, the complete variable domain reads EPEVTQTPSHQVTQMGQEVILRCVPISNHLYFYWYRQILGQKVEFLVSFYNNEISEKSEIFDDQFSVERPDGSNFTLKIRSTKLEDSAMYFCASSETGGYEQFFGPGTRLTVL.

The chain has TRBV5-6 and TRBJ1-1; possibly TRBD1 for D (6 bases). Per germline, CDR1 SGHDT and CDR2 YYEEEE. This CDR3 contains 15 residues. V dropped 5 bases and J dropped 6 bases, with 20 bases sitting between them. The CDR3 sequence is CASRALGPGAAEAFF. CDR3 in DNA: TGTGCCAGCAGGGCCCTAGGTCCGGGGGCGGCTGAAGCTTTCTTT.

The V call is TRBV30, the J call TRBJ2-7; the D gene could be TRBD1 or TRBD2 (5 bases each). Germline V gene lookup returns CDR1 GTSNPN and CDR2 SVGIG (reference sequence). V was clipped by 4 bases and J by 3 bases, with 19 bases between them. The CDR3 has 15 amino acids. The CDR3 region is CAWTKQQGVGYEQYF. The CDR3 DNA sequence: TGTGCCTGGACTAAACAGCAGGGAGTCGGCTACGAGCAGTACTTC.

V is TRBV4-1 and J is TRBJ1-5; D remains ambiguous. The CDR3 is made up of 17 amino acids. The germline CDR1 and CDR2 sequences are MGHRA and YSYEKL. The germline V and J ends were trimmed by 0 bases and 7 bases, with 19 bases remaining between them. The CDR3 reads CASSQDPWPGISQPQHF. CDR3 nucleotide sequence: TGCGCCAGCAGCCAAGACCCCTGGCCGGGAATCAGCCAGCCCCAGCATTTT.

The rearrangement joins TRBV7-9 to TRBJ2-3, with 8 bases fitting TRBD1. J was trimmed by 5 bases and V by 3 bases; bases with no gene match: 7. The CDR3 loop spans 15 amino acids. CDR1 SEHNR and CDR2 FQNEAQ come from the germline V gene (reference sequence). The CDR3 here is CASSLVDRAQDTQYF. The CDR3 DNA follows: TGTGCCAGCAGCTTGGTGGACAGGGCTCAAGATACGCAGTATTTT.